These T cell receptor beta chains were read from a single sample in a study of T cell responses to AZD1222 COVID-19 vaccine. Clones were sequenced by immunoSEQ multiplex PCR, and TCRdb holds only the in-frame ones, with some missing. Found here are about 130,000 clones, 70% to 90% of them singletons; the top ten hold around 22%. The sequencing here drew on peripheral blood, taken on day 0 of AZD1222 vaccination. These receptor sequences come from an adult in good health. The CDR3 runs from the conserved cysteine through the conserved F or W. Fields, in order: J gene, D gene, V gene, clone size, CDR3 protein, CDR3 DNA. A D gene is named only where the DNA matches it firmly. Not every row has a clone size; where given, it reads once, few, many or a size class.

J: TRBJ2-1
D: TRBD2
V: TRBV2
size: .
CDR3: CASSGFWEAGNNNEQFF
DNA: TGTGCCAGCAGTGGATTCTGGGAAGCGGGGAACAACAATGAGCAGTTCTTC

J: TRBJ1-2
D: TRBD1
V: TRBV5-1
size: .
CDR3: CASSPATGSYYGYTF
DNA: TGCGCCAGCAGCCCGGCGACAGGGTCGTACTATGGCTACACCTTC

J: TRBJ1-1
D: TRBD1
V: TRBV28
size: few
CDR3: CASSWGQMNTEAFF
DNA: TGTGCCAGCAGTTGGGGACAGATGAACACTGAAGCTTTCTTT

J: TRBJ1-3
D: TRBD1
V: TRBV11-2
size: .
CDR3: CASSYDRVNTIYF
DNA: TGTGCCAGCAGCTACGACAGGGTAAACACCATATATTTT

J: TRBJ1-1
D: .
V: TRBV6-5
size: .
CDR3: CASSFRGENTEAFF
DNA: TGTGCCAGCAGTTTCAGGGGCGAGAACACTGAAGCTTTCTTT

J: TRBJ1-1
D: .
V: TRBV30
size: .
CDR3: CAWSVTRGLSTEAFF
DNA: TGTGCCTGGAGTGTAACGCGGGGTTTGAGCACTGAAGCTTTCTTT

J: TRBJ2-7
D: .
V: TRBV4-3
size: .
CDR3: CASSQGLGITYEQYF
DNA: TGCGCCAGCAGCCAAGGTTTGGGGATCACCTACGAGCAGTACTTC

J: TRBJ1-4
D: .
V: TRBV4-1
size: .
CDR3: CATRAGPSATNEKLFF
DNA: TGCGCCACGCGGGCAGGGCCTTCCGCAACTAATGAAAAACTGTTTTTT

J: TRBJ1-4
D: TRBD1
V: TRBV3-1/TRBV3-2
size: .
CDR3: CASSPWDRDEKLFF
DNA: TGTGCCAGCAGCCCCTGGGACAGGGATGAAAAACTGTTTTTT

J: TRBJ1-2
D: .
V: TRBV6-2/TRBV6-3
size: .
CDR3: CASSQSSPGYTF
DNA: TGTGCCAGCAGTCAGAGCTCCCCCGGCTACACCTTC